The clone carrying this TCR beta chain was counted a few times. These data come from a study of OX40 agonist ivuxolimab in advanced cancers. The CDR3 totals 15 residues. V was pared by 5 bases and J by 7 bases, with 18 bases between. Germline V lookup: CDR1 MNHEY, CDR2 SVGAGI. The table came from immunoSEQ multiplex PCR; TCRdb's copy has only in-frame clones and leaves some out. The profile shows approximately 74,000 clones, 85% of them singletons. V usage is TRBV6-5 and J usage is TRBJ1-5; no definite D call. This clonotype was obtained from an adult with an advanced solid tumor such as melanoma, head and neck, liver or kidney cancer. Specimen: CD4+ or CD8+ T cells sorted from blood, collected in a trial of the OX40 agonist ivuxolimab. CDR3 protein: CASSGHPGPGQPQHF. The CDR3 nucleotides are TGTGCCAGCAGTGGTCACCCCGGACCGGGACAGCCCCAGCATTTT.